Sequencing of this TCR beta chain was carried out in a study of blood T cell repertoires in COVID-19 (dated by TCRdb to the early 2020s). About the investigation overall: The collaborator samples originated in the United States, Italy and Spain and spanned the acute and convalescent phases of COVID-19. The prospective study material was composed of cDNA or gDNA derived from T cells, B-cell-depleted T cells, or PBMCs. The dataset comprised deeply sampled blood TCRbeta repertoires from subjects exposed to, actively infected with, or recovered from COVID-19. A freely available public database, intended as a resource for researchers studying the immune response to SARS-CoV-2, is where the repertoires were released. The samples were drawn from the first 160 participants of the ongoing ImmuneRACE study and from roughly 1,300 subjects provided by 6 global collaborators. Sample metadata almost always included a de-identified subject ID, COVID-19 status, age in years and sex. Where HLA class I and class II types were available, the types were taken from metadata supplied by the sample provider, not from assay-based typing. What the authors observed across the whole study: The quantity of clinical and demographic metadata differed by source and by participant and was supplied without curation.

Its CDR3 holds 13 amino acids, cysteine through phenylalanine. Only the CDR3 DNA stays, 39 bases, in frame from base 1. CDR1 and CDR2, per the germline V gene (reference sequence), are LNHNV and YYDKDF. V is pared back by 7 bases and J by 2 bases, with 9 bases lying between the germline termini. Collaborating institutions collected whole blood in K2EDTA tubes following their own protocols. For TCRbeta analysis, collaborators shipped samples as frozen whole blood, isolated PBMCs, or DNA extracted from either of those sample types. TCRbeta CDR3 regions were amplified from genomic DNA using the immunoSEQ Assay, a bias-controlled multiplex PCR. The study's processing was this. Within the assay, amplification of reference gene primers was used to estimate how many nucleated cells each sample contained. To quantify the absolute abundance of each unique TCRbeta CDR3 rearrangement, sequence reads were collapsed and filtered. For each sample, productive Simpson clonality was calculated as the square root of Simpson's diversity index over productive rearrangements. Imported from immuneACCESS, the table was reduced by TCRdb to in-frame sequences with V and J called. These copies leave out some clones; in studies compared against another copy, an unresolved V gene accounts for under half, and the cause of the remainder is not known. V and J calls and clone size are as listed in that table; D and trimming were resolved from the DNA. The sample table shows 130,000 or so clones, and approximately 86% are seen once. The top ten clones comprise roughly 8% of the sample.

On this clone itself: Its antigen remains unidentified. No much larger clone exists at a distance of one base, and base qualities are not known.

The sequence derives from a woman in her sixties or seventies with acute or convalescent COVID-19. Rearrangement joined TRBV15 to TRBJ1-3; the D gene is unclear. Sample: peripheral blood. The CDR3 reads as follows: CATTTRAGNTIYF. The bases read TGTGCCACCACTACGAGGGCTGGAAACACCATATATTTT.